This T cell receptor beta chain originates from a study of blood T cell repertoires in COVID-19. Study summary: The samples span acute and convalescent COVID-19 from the United States, Italy and Spain. PBMCs, B-cell-depleted T cells, or T cells were the source of the cDNA or gDNA that made up the material.

Under the authors' procedure: Amplification of reference gene primers was used by the study to estimate nucleated cell counts. Libraries were prepared by immunoSEQ multiplex PCR; TCRdb keeps only in-frame clonotypes and omits some of them. V, J and clone size were drawn from that table, and D and trimming were deduced from the DNA. The sample lists about 240,000 clones; around 85% were seen once. The germline V gene has CDR1 SEHNR and CDR2 FQNEAQ (reference sequence). Trimming shortened V by 6 bases and J by 2 bases, and 14 bases separated the two germline ends. The CDR3 is made up of 15 amino acids.

The chain has TRBV7-9 and TRBJ2-1; tentatively, D is TRBD2 (6 bases). Sequencing was done on a sample of peripheral blood. This TCR was sampled from a man aged 60-69 years with acute or convalescent COVID-19. The CDR3 region is CASSPRESPYNEQFF. The CDR3 nucleotides are TGTGCCAGCAGTCCCCGGGAGTCCCCCTACAATGAGCAGTTCTTC.